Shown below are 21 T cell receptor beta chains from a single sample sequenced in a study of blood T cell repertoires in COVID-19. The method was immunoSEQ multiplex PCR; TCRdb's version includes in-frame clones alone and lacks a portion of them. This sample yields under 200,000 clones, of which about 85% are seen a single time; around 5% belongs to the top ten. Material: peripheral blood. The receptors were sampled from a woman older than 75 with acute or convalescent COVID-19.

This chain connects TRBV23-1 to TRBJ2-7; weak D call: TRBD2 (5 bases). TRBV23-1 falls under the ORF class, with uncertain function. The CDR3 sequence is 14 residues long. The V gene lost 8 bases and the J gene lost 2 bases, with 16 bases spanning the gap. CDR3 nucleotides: TGCGCCAGCGCCCCGAGGGTACGGCCCTACGAGCAGTACTTC. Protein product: CASAPRVRPYEQYF.

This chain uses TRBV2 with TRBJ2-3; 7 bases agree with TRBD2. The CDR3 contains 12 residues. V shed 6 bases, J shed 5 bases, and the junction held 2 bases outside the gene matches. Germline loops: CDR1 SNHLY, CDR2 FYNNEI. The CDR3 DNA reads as TGTGCCAGCAGCCCGGGGGGAGATACGCAGTATTTT. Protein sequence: CASSPGGDTQYF.

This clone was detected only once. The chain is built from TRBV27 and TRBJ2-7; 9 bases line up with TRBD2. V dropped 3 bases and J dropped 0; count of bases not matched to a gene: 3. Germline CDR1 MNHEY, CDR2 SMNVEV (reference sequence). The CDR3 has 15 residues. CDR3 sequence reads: CASSFAGGVSYEQYF. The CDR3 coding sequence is TGTGCCAGCAGTTTCGCGGGGGGGGTCTCCTACGAGCAGTACTTC.

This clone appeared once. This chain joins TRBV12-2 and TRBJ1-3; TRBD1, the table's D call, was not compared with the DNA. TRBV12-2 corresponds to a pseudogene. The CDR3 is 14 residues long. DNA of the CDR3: TGTGCAAGTCGCTCGCCCCCAGGGGGAAACACCATATATTTT. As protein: CASRSPPGGNTIYF.

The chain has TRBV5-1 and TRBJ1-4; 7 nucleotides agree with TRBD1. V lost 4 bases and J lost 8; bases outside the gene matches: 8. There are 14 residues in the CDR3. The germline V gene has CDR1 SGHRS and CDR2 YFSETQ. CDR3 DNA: TGCGCCAGCAGCCGACAGGGCATTGGAGAAAAACTGTTTTTT. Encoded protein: CASSRQGIGEKLFF.

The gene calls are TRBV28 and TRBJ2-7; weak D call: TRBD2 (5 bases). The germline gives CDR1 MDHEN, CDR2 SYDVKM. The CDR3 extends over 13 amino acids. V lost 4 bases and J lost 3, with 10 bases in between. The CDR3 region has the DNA TGTGCCAGCAGTTCGACGGGAAGCTACGAGCAGTACTTC. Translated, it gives CASSSTGSYEQYF.

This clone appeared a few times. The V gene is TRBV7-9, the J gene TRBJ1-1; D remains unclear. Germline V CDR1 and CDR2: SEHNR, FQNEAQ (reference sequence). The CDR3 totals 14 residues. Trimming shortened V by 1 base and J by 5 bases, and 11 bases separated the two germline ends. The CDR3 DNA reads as TGTGCCAGCAGCTTAGTTGGGCCAGGAACTGAAGCTTTCTTT. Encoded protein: CASSLVGPGTEAFF.

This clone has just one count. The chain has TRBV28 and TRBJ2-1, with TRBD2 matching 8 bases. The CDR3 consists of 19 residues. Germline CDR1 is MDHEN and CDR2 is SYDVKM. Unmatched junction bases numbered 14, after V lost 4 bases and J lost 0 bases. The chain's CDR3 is CASSSGLERGSSSYNEQFF. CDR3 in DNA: TGTGCCAGCAGTTCGGGACTAGAACGCGGGTCCAGCTCCTACAATGAGCAGTTCTTC.

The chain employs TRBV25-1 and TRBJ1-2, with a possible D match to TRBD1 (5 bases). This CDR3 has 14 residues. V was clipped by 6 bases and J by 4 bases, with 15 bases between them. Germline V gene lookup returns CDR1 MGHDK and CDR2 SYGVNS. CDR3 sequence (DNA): TGTGCCAGCAGAGGGGAGGGGAGATCCTATGGCTACACCTTC. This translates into CASRGEGRSYGYTF.

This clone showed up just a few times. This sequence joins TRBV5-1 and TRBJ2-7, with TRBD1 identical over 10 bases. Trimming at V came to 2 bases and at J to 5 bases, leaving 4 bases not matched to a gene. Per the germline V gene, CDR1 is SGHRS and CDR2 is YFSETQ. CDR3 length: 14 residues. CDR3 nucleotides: TGCGCCAGCAGCTTAGGACAGGGGGGAGACGAGCAGTACTTC. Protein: CASSLGQGGDEQYF.

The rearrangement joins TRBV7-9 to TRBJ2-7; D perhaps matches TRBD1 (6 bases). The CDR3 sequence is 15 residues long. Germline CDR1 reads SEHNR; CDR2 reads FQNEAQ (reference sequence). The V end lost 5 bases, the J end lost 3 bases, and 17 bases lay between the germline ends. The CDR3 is CASSQTPGDNYEQYF. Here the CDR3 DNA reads TGTGCCAGCAGCCAGACCCCAGGGGACAACTACGAGCAGTACTTC.

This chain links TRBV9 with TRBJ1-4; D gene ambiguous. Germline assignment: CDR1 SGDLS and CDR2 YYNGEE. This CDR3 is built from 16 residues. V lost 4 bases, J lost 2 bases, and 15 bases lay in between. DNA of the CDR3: TGTGCCAGCAGCCCCCGGTCGGGTCAGACTAATGAAAAACTGTTTTTT. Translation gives CASSPRSGQTNEKLFF.

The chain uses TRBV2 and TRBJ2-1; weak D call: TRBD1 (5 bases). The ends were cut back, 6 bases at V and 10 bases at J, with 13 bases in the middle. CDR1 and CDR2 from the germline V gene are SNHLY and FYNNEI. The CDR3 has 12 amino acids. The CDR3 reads CASSPRVWEQFF. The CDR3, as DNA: TGTGCCAGCAGCCCCAGGGTTTGGGAGCAGTTCTTC. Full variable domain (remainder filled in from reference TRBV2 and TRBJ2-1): EPEVTQTPSHQVTQMGQEVILRCVPISNHLYFYWYRQILGQKVEFLVSFYNNEISEKSEIFDDQFSVERPDGSNFTLKIRSTKLEDSAMYFCASSPRVWEQFFGPGTRLTVL.

CDR3 sequence (DNA): TGTGCCAGCAGTAGTGGGCCTGAAGCTTTCTTT. As protein: CASSSGPEAFF. The chain carries TRBV12-3 or TRBV12-4 and TRBJ1-1; D remains ambiguous. Trimming took off 5 bases at V and 6 bases at J, with 7 bases between the two ends. The CDR3 spans 11 residues.

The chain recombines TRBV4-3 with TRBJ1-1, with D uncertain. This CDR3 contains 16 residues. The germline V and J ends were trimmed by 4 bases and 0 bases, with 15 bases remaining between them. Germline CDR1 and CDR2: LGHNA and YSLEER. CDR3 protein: CASSPTRERVNTEAFF. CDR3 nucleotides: TGCGCCAGCAGCCCTACGAGGGAAAGAGTGAACACTGAAGCTTTCTTT.

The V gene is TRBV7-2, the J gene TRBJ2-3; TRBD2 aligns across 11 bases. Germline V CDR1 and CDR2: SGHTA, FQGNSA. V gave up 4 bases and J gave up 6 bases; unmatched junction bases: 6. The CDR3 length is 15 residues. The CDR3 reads CASSSRLAGSDTQYF. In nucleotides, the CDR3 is TGTGCCAGCAGCTCCCGACTAGCGGGGAGTGATACGCAGTATTTT.

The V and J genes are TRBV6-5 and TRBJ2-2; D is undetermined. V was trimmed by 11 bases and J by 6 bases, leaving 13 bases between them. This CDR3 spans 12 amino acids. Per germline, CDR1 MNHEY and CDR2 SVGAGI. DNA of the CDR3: TGTGCCTCCCAACGGGTTCCCGGGGAGCTGTTTTTT. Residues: CASQRVPGELFF.

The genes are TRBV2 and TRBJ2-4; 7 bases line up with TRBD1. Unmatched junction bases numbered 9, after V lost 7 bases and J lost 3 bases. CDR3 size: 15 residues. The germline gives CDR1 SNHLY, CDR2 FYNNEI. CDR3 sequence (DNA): TGTGCCAGCACCTACATAGACAGGGACAAAAACATTCAGTACTTC. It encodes CASTYIDRDKNIQYF. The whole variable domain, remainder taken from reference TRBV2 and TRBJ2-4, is EPEVTQTPSHQVTQMGQEVILRCVPISNHLYFYWYRQILGQKVEFLVSFYNNEISEKSEIFDDQFSVERPDGSNFTLKIRSTKLEDSAMYFCASTYIDRDKNIQYFGAGTRLSVL.

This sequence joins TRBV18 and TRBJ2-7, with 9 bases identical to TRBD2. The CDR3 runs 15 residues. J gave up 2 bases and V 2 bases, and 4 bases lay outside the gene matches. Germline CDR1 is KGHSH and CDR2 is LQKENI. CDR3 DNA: TGTGCCAGCTCACCATGGCGGGAGGGAACCTACGAGCAGTACTTC. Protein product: CASSPWREGTYEQYF.

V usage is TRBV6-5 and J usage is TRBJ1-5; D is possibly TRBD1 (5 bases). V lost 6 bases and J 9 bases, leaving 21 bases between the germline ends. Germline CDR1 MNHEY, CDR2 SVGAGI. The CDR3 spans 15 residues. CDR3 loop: CASRKQEGDFGPQHF. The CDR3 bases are TGTGCCAGCAGAAAACAGGAGGGAGATTTTGGGCCCCAGCATTTT.

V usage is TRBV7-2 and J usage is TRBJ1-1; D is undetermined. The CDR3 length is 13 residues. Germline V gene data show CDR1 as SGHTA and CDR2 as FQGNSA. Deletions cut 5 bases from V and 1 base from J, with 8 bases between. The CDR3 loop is CASSLTRNTEAFF. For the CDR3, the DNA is TGTGCCAGCAGCCTCACACGGAACACTGAAGCTTTCTTT. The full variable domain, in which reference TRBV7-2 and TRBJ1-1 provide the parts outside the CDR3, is GAGVSQSPSNKVTEKGKDVELRCDPISGHTALYWYRQSLGQGLEFLIYFQGNSAPDKSGLPSDRFSAERTGGSVSTLTIQRTQQEDSAVYLCASSLTRNTEAFFGQGTRLTVV.